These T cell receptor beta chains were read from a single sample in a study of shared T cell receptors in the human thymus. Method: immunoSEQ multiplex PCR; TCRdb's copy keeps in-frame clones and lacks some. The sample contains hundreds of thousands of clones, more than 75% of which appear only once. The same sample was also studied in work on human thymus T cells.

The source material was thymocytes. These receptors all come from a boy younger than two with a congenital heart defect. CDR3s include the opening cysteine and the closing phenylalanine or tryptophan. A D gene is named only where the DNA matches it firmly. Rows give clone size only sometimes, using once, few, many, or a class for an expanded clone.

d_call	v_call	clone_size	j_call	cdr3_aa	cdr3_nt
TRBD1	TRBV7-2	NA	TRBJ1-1	CASSPTGTGNTEAFF	TGTGCCAGCAGTCCTACCGGGACAGGGAACACTGAAGCTTTCTTT
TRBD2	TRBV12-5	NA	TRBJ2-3	CASGLVRSGRRSTDTQYF	TGTGCTAGTGGTTTGGTACGGAGCGGGAGACGAAGCACAGATACGCAGTATTTT
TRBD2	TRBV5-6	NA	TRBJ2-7	CASSPRGGRADNEQYF	TGTGCCAGCAGCCCACGTGGAGGGAGGGCCGATAACGAGCAGTACTTC
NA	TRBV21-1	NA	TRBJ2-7	CASSKVTSEHEQYF	TGTGCCAGCAGCAAAGTGACTAGCGAACACGAGCAGTACTTC
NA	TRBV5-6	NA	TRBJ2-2	CASSPGGDTGELFF	TGTGCCAGCAGCCCGGGGGGCGACACCGGGGAGCTGTTTTTT
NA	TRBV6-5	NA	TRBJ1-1	CASSPGVDTEAFF	TGTGCCAGCAGCCCCGGGGTCGACACTGAAGCTTTCTTT
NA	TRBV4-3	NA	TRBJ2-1	CASSQAGVRSRYNEQFF	TGCGCCAGCAGCCAAGCTGGAGTGAGGAGCCGCTACAATGAGCAGTTCTTC
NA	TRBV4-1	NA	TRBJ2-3	CASRTHPGASTDTQYF	TGCGCCAGCAGGACCCACCCAGGGGCTAGCACAGATACGCAGTATTTT
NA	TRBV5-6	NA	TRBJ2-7	CASSLGERCYEQYF	TGTGCCAGCAGCTTGGGGGAGCGTTGTTACGAGCAGTACTTC
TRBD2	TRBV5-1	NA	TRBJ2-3	CASSLGLAGKTDTQYF	TGCGCCAGCAGCTTGGGACTAGCGGGAAAGACAGATACGCAGTATTTT
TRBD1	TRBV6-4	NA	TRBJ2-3	CASSLGGEDTQYF	TGTGCCAGCAGTTTAGGGGGCGAAGATACGCAGTATTTT
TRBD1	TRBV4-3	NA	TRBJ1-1	CASSQERVGQGATEAFF	TGCGCCAGCAGCCAAGAAAGGGTCGGACAGGGGGCAACTGAAGCTTTCTTT
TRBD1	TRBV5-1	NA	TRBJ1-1	CASSFYRGPDNTEAFF	TGCGCCAGCAGCTTCTACAGGGGCCCCGACAACACTGAAGCTTTCTTT
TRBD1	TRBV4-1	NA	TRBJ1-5	CASSSVRQGTQPQHF	TGCGCCAGCAGTTCCGTTCGACAGGGAACTCAGCCCCAGCATTTT
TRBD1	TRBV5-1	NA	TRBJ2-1	CASSYPVGQVAYNEQFF	TGCGCCAGCAGCTACCCTGTAGGACAGGTGGCCTACAATGAGCAGTTCTTC
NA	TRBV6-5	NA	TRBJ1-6	CASSPRGGGPLHF	TGTGCCAGCAGCCCTCGGGGAGGGGGGCCCCTCCACTTT
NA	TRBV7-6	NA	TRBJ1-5	CASSLRGDQPQHF	TGTGCCAGCAGCCTCCGCGGGGATCAGCCCCAGCATTTT
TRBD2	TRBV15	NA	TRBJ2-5	CATSGPSGRETQYF	TGTGCCACCAGCGGGCCTAGCGGGAGAGAGACCCAGTACTTC
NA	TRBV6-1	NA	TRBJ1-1	CASNRFQARNTEAFF	TGTGCCAGCAATCGATTCCAGGCGAGGAACACTGAAGCTTTCTTT
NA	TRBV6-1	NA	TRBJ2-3	CAISGGGMSTDTQYF	TGTGCCATCTCAGGAGGGGGCATGAGCACAGATACGCAGTATTTT
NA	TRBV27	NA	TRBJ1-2	CASRVAGANYGYTF	TGTGCCAGCAGGGTGGCGGGAGCTAACTATGGCTACACCTTC
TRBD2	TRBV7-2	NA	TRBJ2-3	CASSQRPLAGAPTDTQYF	TGTGCCAGCAGCCAACGACCCCTAGCGGGGGCGCCTACAGATACGCAGTATTTT
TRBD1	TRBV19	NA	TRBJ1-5	CASSDRGHQPQHF	TGTGCCAGCTCAGACAGGGGGCATCAGCCCCAGCATTTT
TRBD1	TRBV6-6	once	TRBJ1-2	CASTQKTGHRGGGYTF	TGTGCCAGCACCCAGAAAACCGGCCACAGGGGTGGCGGCTACACCTTC
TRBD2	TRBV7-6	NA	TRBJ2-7	CASSPSGTIAYEQYF	TGTGCCAGCAGCCCTTCCGGGACTATCGCCTACGAGCAGTACTTC
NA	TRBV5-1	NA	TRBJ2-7	CASSSRSLSYEQYF	TGCGCCAGCAGCTCTAGGAGCCTCTCCTACGAGCAGTACTTC
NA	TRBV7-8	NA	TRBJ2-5	CASSLRGRGETQYF	TGTGCCAGCAGCTTAAGGGGTAGGGGAGAGACCCAGTACTTC
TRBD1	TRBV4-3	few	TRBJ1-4	CASSQETGSPTNEKLFF	TGCGCCAGCAGCCAAGAGACAGGGTCCCCAACTAATGAAAAACTGTTTTTT